The clone carrying this T cell receptor (beta chain) occurred a few times. The data belong to a study of T cells of healthy individuals. Germline CDR1 GTSNPN, CDR2 SVGIG (reference sequence). V was clipped by 1 base and J by 10 bases; unmatched bases: 9. The CDR3 totals 15 residues. TCRdb recomputed calls from the 5' RACE reads with MiXCR, one row per CDR3 protein. The sample has fewer than 70,000 distinct CDR3 sequences, under 15% seen once. The gene calls are TRBV30 and TRBJ1-6; TRBD1 aligns across 8 bases. This clonotype originated in a human donor in good health. In nucleotides, the CDR3 is TGTGCCTGGAGTGGGACCCAGGGGGCTGGATCACCCCTCCACTTT. Protein: CAWSGTQGAGSPLHF.